This T cell receptor beta chain was identified during a study of cytomegalovirus exposure and HLA in healthy donors. Whole-study findings and limits: One variant, a missense change in DCLRE1C, was linked in a later analysis to TCR beta V- and J-gene trimming.

PCR was performed using 60 Vbeta and 13 Jbeta primers. The assay was immunoSEQ multiplex PCR, and TCRdb's table has in-frame clones only and misses some. Altogether some 84,000 clones are present, under 85% being singletons, with the ten largest covering roughly 1.9%. V was shortened by 1 base and J by 7 bases, with 13 bases between the two germline ends. This CDR3 has 15 amino acids. Germline V gives CDR1 SNHLY, CDR2 FYNNEI. About this clone itself: Its antigen is unknown.

The sequenced sample consisted of PBMCs. The V and J genes are TRBV2 and TRBJ2-2; D may be TRBD2 (6 bases). This receptor was taken from a boy younger than 18 in good health and CMV-seronegative. CDR3 in DNA: TGTGCCAGCAGTGAAGGGCCCGGGGGTGGCGGGGAGCTGTTTTTT. The encoded protein is CASSEGPGGGGELFF.